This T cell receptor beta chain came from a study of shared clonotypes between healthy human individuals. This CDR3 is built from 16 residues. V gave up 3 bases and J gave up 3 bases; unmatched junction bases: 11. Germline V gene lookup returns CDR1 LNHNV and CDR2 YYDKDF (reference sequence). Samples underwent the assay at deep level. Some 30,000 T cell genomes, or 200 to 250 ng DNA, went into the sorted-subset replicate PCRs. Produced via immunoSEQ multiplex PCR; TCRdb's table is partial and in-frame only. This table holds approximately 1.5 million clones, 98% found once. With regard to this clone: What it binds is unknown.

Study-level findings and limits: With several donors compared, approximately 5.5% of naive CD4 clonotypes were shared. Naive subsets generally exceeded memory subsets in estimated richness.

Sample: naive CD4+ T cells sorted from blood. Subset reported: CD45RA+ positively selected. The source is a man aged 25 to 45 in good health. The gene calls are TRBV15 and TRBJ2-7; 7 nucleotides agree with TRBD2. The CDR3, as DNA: TGTGCCACCAGCAGTGGATCCTTAGCGGGTGGCTACGAGCAGTACTTC. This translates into CATSSGSLAGGYEQYF.